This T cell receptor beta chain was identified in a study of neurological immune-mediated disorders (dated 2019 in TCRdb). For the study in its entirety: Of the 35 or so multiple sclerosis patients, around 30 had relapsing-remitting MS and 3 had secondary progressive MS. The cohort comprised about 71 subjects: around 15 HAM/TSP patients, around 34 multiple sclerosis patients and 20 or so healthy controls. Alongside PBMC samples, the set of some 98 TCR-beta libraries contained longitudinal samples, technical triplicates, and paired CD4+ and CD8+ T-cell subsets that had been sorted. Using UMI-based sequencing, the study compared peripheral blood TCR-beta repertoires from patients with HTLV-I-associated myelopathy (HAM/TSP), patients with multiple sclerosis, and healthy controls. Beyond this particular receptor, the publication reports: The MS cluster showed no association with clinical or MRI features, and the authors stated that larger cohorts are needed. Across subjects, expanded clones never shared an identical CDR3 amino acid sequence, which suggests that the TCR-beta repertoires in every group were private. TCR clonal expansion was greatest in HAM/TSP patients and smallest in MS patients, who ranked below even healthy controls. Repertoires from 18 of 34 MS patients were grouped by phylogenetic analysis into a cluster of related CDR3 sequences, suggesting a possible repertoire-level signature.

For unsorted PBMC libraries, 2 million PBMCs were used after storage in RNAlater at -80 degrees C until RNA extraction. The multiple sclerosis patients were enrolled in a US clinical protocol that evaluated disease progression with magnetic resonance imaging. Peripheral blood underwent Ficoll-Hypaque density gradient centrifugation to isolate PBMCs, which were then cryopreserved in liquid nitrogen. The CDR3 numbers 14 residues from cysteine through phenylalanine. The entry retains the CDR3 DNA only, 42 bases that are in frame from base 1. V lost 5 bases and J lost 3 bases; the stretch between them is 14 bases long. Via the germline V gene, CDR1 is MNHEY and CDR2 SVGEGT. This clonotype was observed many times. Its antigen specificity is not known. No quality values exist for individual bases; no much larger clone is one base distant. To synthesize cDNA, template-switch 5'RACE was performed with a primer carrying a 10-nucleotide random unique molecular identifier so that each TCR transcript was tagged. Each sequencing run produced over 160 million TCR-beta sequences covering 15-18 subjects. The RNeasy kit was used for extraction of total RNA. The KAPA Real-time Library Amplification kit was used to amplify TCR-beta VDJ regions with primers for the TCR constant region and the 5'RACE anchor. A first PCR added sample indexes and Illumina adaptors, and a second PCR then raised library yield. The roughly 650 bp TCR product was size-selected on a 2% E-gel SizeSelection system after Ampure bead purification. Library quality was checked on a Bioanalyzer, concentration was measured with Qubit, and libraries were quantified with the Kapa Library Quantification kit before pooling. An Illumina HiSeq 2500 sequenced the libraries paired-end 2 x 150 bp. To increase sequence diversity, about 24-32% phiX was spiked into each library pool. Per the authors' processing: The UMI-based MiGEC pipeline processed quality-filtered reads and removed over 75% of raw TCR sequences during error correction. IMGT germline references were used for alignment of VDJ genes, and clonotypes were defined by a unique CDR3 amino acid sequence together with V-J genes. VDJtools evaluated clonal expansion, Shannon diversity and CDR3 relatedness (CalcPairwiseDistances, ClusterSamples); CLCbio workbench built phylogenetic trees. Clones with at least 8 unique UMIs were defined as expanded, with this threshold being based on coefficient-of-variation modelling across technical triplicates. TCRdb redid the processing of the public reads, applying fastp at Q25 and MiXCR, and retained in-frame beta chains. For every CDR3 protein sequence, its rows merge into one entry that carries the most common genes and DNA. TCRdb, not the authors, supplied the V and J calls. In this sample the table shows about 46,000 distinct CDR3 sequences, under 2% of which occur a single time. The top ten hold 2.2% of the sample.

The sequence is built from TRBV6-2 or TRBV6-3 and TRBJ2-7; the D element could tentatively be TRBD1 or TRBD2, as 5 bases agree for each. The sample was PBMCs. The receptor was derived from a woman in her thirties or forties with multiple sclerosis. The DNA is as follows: TGTGCCAGCAGTGTCTTCGGGACCATCTACGAGCAGTACTTC. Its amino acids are CASSVFGTIYEQYF.